The subject of this entry is one TCR beta chain. 13 Jbeta primers and 60 Vbeta primers were used for the PCR. Profiling relied on immunoSEQ multiplex PCR, and the TCRdb table lists in-frame clones only, not all of them. Of fewer than 200,000 clones in the sample, roughly four fifths were seen once. This sample was included in a study of cytomegalovirus exposure and HLA in healthy donors. CDR3 length: 14 amino acids. Germline V gives CDR1 KGHSH, CDR2 LQKENI. With 6 bases removed from V and 1 base from J, the gap between germline ends came to 12 bases. The chain links TRBV18 to TRBJ1-1; D is unresolved. The sequencing sample was made of PBMCs. The TCR comes from a man between 50 and 59 years old in good health and CMV-seropositive. CDR3 in amino acids: CASSPRRSNTEAFF. CDR3 coding DNA: TGTGCCAGCTCCCCCCGGAGATCGAACACTGAAGCTTTCTTT.